Below are 24 T cell receptor beta chains sequenced from a single sample in a study of shared clonotypes between healthy human individuals. Sequenced by immunoSEQ multiplex PCR; TCRdb stores in-frame clones only, minus some. The table has 600,000 to 800,000 clones, over 55% seen once. Source material: memory CD4+ T cells sorted from blood. Subset given: CD45RA-negative fraction. These receptors were collected from a woman aged 25-40 years in good health.

J is TRBJ2-5 and V is TRBV28; 8 bases agree with TRBD2. Germline V gives CDR1 MDHEN, CDR2 SYDVKM. CDR3 length: 16 residues. V lost 4 bases, J lost 4 bases, and 11 bases stayed unmatched. The CDR3 loop reads CASSSNPSGSLETQYF. The CDR3 DNA reads as TGTGCCAGCAGTTCAAACCCTAGCGGGTCCCTAGAGACCCAGTACTTC.

This clone was detected only a few times. The CDR3: CASSPTQGARNEQYF. The CDR3 bases are TGTGCCAGCTCACCAACGCAGGGGGCTAGGAACGAGCAGTACTTC. The chain employs TRBV18 and TRBJ2-7; TRBD1 matches at 8 bases. Trimming took 2 bases from V and 5 from J; bases not matched to a gene: 8. The CDR3 sequence is 15 residues long. Looked up from germline, CDR1 is KGHSH and CDR2 is LQKENI. The complete variable domain, with remaining parts taken from reference TRBV18 and TRBJ2-7, reads NAGVMQNPRHLVRRRGQEARLRCSPMKGHSHVYWYRQLPEEGLKFMVYLQKENIIDESGMPKERFSAEFPKEGPSILRIQQVVRGDSAAYFCASSPTQGARNEQYFGPGTRLTVT.

The CDR3 is CASSPQYRGGGNTIYF. The CDR3 region has the DNA TGTGCCAGCAGCCCGCAGTATAGGGGAGGAGGAAACACCATATATTTT. The V gene is TRBV7-8, the J gene TRBJ1-3, with a tentative D call TRBD1 (5 bases). V lost 5 bases, J lost 4 bases, and 18 bases lay in between. This CDR3 has 16 amino acids. Germline lookup yields CDR1 SGHVS and CDR2 FQNEAQ.

This clone turned up a few times. This chain links TRBV10-1 with TRBJ2-1; 9 nucleotides agree with TRBD2. Germline V gene lookup returns CDR1 WNHNN and CDR2 SYGVQD (reference sequence). With 6 bases clipped from V and 5 bases from J, the junction kept 5 bases outside the gene matches. The CDR3 totals 14 residues. This chain's CDR3 is CASRASGTDNEQFF. Written as DNA, the CDR3 is TGCGCCAGCAGGGCTAGCGGGACAGACAATGAGCAGTTCTTC.

This chain uses TRBV29-1 with TRBJ1-1; the match to TRBD1 covers 7 bases. Germline V gene sequence: CDR1 SQVTM, CDR2 ANQGSEA. The CDR3 contains 11 residues. J gave up 9 bases and V 7 bases, and 8 bases lay outside the gene matches. The CDR3 sequence is CSAYPTGQAFF. In nucleotides, the CDR3 is TGCAGCGCGTACCCGACAGGGCAAGCTTTCTTT. The variable domain in full, with the rest retrieved from reference TRBV29-1 and TRBJ1-1, is SAVISQKPSRDICQRGTSLTIQCQVDSQVTMMFWYRQQPGQSLTLIATANQGSEATYESGFVIDKFPISRPNLTFSTLTVSNMSPEDSSIYLCSAYPTGQAFFGQGTRLTVV.

The chain combines TRBV7-2 with TRBJ2-5; the D gene is possibly TRBD1 (6 bases). V lost 3 bases, J lost 6 bases, and 20 bases lay in between. Germline V gives CDR1 SGHTA, CDR2 FQGNSA. CDR3 length: 16 amino acids. The CDR3 DNA reads TGTGCCAGCAGCTTGGCCTTAACGATCAGGGGACAGACCCAGTACTTC. Residues: CASSLALTIRGQTQYF.

V and J are TRBV28 and TRBJ2-7; D not certain. Germline V gene lookup returns CDR1 MDHEN and CDR2 SYDVKM. The CDR3 covers 16 residues. Trimming shortened V by 7 bases and J by 2 bases, and 21 bases separated the two germline ends. Here the CDR3 reads CASIARSAGLTYEQYF. CDR3 DNA: TGTGCCAGCATTGCCCGGTCGGCAGGCCTAACCTACGAGCAGTACTTC.

The DNA for the CDR3 is TGTGCCAGCTCCCCCCCAACATACACAGATACGCAGTATTTT. This gives the protein CASSPPTYTDTQYF. The J gene is TRBJ2-3, the V gene TRBV18; D unresolved. Germline CDR1 and CDR2: KGHSH and LQKENI. The CDR3 is made up of 14 amino acids. Deletions cut 6 bases from V and 2 bases from J, with 12 bases between.

The chain joins TRBV19 to TRBJ2-7, with TRBD2 matching over 9 bases. This CDR3 is built from 14 residues. Germline V lookup: CDR1 LNHDA, CDR2 SQIVND (reference sequence). The V segment lost 6 bases and the J segment 2 bases; nucleotides outside the gene matches: 5. The CDR3 spells CASRASGVTYEQYF. CDR3 DNA: TGTGCCAGTAGGGCTAGCGGGGTAACCTACGAGCAGTACTTC.

The chain employs TRBV7-8 and TRBJ1-5; D is unresolved. V was clipped by 5 bases and J by 1 base, with 15 bases between them. Germline values: CDR1 SGHVS, CDR2 FQNEAQ. CDR3 length equals 16 residues. CDR3 nucleotides: TGTGCCAGCAGCCCCCTGGGCAGCGGGAGCAATCAGCCCCAGCATTTT. As protein: CASSPLGSGSNQPQHF.

This clone was counted between two and nine times. V usage is TRBV5-1 and J usage is TRBJ2-1; 7 bases align to TRBD1. V shed 6 bases, J shed 0 bases, and the junction held 6 bases outside the gene matches. The germline V gene encodes CDR1 SGHRS and CDR2 YFSETQ. The CDR3 is 15 residues long. In nucleotides, the CDR3 is TGCGCCAGCACCTTAGGGGGCAGCTCCTACAATGAGCAGTTCTTC. Translated, it gives CASTLGGSSYNEQFF.

The rearrangement links TRBV28 to TRBJ1-4; D remains unclear. This CDR3 region has 12 residues. V was cut by 5 bases and J by 8 bases, with 9 bases left in between. Germline V gene data show CDR1 as MDHEN and CDR2 as SYDVKM. The CDR3, as DNA: TGTGCCAGCAGTACCTTCAGGGAAAAACTGTTTTTT. This encodes CASSTFREKLFF.

The chain combines TRBV10-1 with TRBJ2-2, with 12 bases that match TRBD1. With V trimmed by 8 bases and J by 7 bases, 5 bases remained unmatched. Germline values: CDR1 WNHNN, CDR2 SYGVQD (reference sequence). The CDR3 has 14 residues. As DNA, the CDR3 is TGCGCCAGCTGGGACAGGGGGCAAGGCGGGGAGCTGTTTTTT. Its protein product is CASWDRGQGGELFF.

Details on this clone: One junction end does not reproduce the germline sequence, and a read error may be involved. The chain links TRBV10-3 to TRBJ1-2; the D gene is possibly TRBD1 (5 bases). The CDR3 has 15 residues. CDR1 ENHRY and CDR2 SYGVKD come from the germline V gene. The CDR3 DNA follows: TGTGCCAGCAGTTACGGGGGTTGGGCTAACTATGGCTACACCTTC. It codes for CASSYGGWANYGYTF.

The chain couples TRBV5-5 to TRBJ1-1; D remains ambiguous. The CDR3 sequence is 13 residues long. Germline V gene data show CDR1 as SGHKS and CDR2 as YYEKEE (reference sequence). Trimming removed 4 bases at V and 1 base at J, with 8 bases between. The CDR3 reads CASSPYQNTEAFF. In DNA form, the CDR3 reads TGTGCCAGCAGCCCTTATCAGAACACTGAAGCTTTCTTT.

The chain recombines TRBV28 with TRBJ2-6; perhaps TRBD2 as D (6 bases). Germline V gene sequence: CDR1 MDHEN, CDR2 SYDVKM. V lost 4 bases to trimming and J lost 4 bases, with 17 bases between them. This CDR3 comprises 17 residues. Here the CDR3 DNA reads TGTGCCAGCAGTTCCGGGACTCCCGTTCGGGGGGCCAACGTCCTGACTTTC. It is translated as CASSSGTPVRGANVLTF. The full variable domain, in which reference TRBV28 and TRBJ2-6 provide the parts outside the CDR3, is DVKVTQSSRYLVKRTGEKVFLECVQDMDHENMFWYRQDPGLGLRLIYFSYDVKMKEKGDIPEGYSVSREKKERFSLILESASTNQTSMYLCASSSGTPVRGANVLTFGAGSRLTVL.

The V and J genes are TRBV6-5 and TRBJ2-1; possibly TRBD2 for D (6 bases). The CDR3 length is 15 residues. CDR1 and CDR2 (germline): MNHEY, SVGAGI. V lost 5 bases and J 3 bases, leaving 14 bases between the germline ends. CDR3 region: CASSRNSGSYNEQFF. CDR3 nucleotide sequence: TGTGCCAGCAGTCGAAATAGCGGCAGCTACAATGAGCAGTTCTTC.

The V and J genes are TRBV5-5 and TRBJ2-2; TRBD1 aligns across 10 bases. The V segment lost 0 bases and the J segment 4 bases; nucleotides outside the gene matches: 3. The CDR3 is made up of 16 amino acids. CDR1 is SGHKS, CDR2 YYEKEE, per germline (reference sequence). The CDR3 DNA reads TGTGCCAGCAGCTTGGGAGACAGGGGGCGCACCGGGGAGCTGTTTTTT. Translated: CASSLGDRGRTGELFF.

Only a few counts were recorded for this clone. This chain uses TRBV5-1 with TRBJ1-4; D possibly corresponds to TRBD1 (5 bases). V lost 6 bases and J 5 bases, leaving 8 bases between the germline ends. The V gene's germline CDR1 is SGHRS and CDR2 YFSETQ. The CDR3 contains 12 residues. The CDR3 region has the DNA TGCGCCAGCACCGGGGCGAATGAAAAACTGTTTTTT. Translation: CASTGANEKLFF.

The chain joins TRBV4-1 to TRBJ1-4, with no clear D. V gave up 1 base and J gave up 4 bases, with 7 bases separating them. CDR3 length: 14 residues. In germline, CDR1 is MGHRA, CDR2 YSYEKL. The CDR3 region is CASSQGGNNEKLFF. The CDR3, as DNA: TGCGCCAGCAGCCAAGGCGGAAATAATGAAAAACTGTTTTTT.

This chain joins TRBV6-5 and TRBJ1-5; D is uncertain. Between the trimmed V and J ends, which lost 3 bases and 5 bases, there was a span of 14 bases. Germline assignment: CDR1 MNHEY and CDR2 SVGAGI. The CDR3 length is 15 residues. CDR3 amino acids: CASSYSTDNHQPQHF. The CDR3 DNA follows: TGTGCCAGCAGTTATTCAACGGATAACCATCAGCCCCAGCATTTT.

This chain links TRBV15 with TRBJ1-1; D might be TRBD1 (5 bases). V was clipped by 3 bases and J by 8 bases, with 13 bases between them. From germline, CDR1 is LNHNV and CDR2 YYDKDF (reference sequence). CDR3 length equals 13 residues. CDR3: CATSSYRSTEAFF. The CDR3 DNA sequence: TGTGCCACCAGCAGCTACAGGAGCACCGAAGCTTTCTTT.

V is TRBV12-1 and J is TRBJ2-7. TRBV12-1 represents a pseudogene. The CDR3 spans 13 residues. The CDR3 DNA reads as TGTGCCAGCAGACACACTGCCCGCTACGAGCAGTACTTC. Translation: CASRHTARYEQYF.

This clone was seen more than once but under ten times. The chain employs TRBV2 and TRBJ1-2, with a tentative D call TRBD1 (5 bases). The CDR3 runs to 14 residues. Trimming removed 2 bases at V and 7 bases at J, with 14 bases between. Germline assignment: CDR1 SNHLY and CDR2 FYNNEI. CDR3 sequence (DNA): TGTGCCAGCAGTGAAAGTAGGGGCCTGGGTGGCTACACCTTC. It codes for CASSESRGLGGYTF.